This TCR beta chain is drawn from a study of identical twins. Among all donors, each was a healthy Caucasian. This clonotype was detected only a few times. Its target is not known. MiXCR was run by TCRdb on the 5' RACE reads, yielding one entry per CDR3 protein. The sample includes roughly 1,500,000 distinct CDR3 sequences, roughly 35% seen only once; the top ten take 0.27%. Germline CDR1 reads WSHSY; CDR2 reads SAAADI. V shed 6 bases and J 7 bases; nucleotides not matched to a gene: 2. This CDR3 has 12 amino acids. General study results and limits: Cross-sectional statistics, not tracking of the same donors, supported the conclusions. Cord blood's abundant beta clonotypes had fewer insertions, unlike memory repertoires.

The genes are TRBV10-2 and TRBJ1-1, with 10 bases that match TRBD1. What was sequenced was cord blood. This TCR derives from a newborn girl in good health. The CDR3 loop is CASRDRGGEAFF. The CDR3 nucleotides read TGCGCCAGCAGGGACAGGGGGGGTGAAGCTTTCTTT.